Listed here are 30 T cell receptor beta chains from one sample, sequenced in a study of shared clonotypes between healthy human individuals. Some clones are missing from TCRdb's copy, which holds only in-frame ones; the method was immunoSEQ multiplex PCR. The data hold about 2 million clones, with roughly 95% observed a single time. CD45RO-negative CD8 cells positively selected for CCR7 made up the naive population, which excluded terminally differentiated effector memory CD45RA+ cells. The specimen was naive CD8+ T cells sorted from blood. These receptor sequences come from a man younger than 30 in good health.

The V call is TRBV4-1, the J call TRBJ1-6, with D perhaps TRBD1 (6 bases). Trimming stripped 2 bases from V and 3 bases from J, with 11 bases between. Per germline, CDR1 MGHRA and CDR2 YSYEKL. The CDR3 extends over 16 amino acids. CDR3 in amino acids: CASSQHRTDYNSPLHF. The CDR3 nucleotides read TGCGCCAGCAGCCAACACCGGACAGACTATAATTCACCCCTCCACTTT.

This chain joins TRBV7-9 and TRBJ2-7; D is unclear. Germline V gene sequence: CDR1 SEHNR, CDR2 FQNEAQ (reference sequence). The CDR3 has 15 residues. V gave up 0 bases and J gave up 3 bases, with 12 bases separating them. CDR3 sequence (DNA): TGTGCCAGCAGCTTAGCCCCAGCGCCCCACTACGAGCAGTACTTC. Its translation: CASSLAPAPHYEQYF.

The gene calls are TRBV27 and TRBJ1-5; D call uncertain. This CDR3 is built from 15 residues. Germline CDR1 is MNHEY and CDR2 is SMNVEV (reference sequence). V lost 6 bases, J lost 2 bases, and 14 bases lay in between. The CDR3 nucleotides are TGTGCCAGCAGCCTAGCGGGGATTGGCAATCAGCCCCAGCATTTT. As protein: CASSLAGIGNQPQHF.

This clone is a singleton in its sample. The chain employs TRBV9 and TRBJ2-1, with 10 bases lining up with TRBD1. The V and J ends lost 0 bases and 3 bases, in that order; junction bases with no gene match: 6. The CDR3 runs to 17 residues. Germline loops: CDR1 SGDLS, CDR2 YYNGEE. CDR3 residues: CASSVDPGQGGYNEQFF. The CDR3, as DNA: TGTGCCAGCAGCGTAGACCCTGGACAGGGGGGCTACAATGAGCAGTTCTTC.

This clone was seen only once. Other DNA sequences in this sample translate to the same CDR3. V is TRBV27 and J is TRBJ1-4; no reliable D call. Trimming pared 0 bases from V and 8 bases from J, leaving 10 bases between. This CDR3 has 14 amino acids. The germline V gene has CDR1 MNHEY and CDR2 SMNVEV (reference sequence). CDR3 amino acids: CASSLSGFDEKLFF. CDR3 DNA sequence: TGTGCCAGCAGTTTATCGGGTTTTGACGAAAAACTGTTTTTT.

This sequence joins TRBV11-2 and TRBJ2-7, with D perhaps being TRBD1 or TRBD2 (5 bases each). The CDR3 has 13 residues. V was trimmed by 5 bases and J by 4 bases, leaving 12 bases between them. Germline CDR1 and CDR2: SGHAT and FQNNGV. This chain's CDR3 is CASSVGARYEQYF. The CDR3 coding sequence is TGTGCCAGCAGCGTCGGGGCTCGTTACGAGCAGTACTTC. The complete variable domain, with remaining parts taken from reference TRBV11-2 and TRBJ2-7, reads EAGVAQSPRYKIIEKRQSVAFWCNPISGHATLYWYQQILGQGPKLLIQFQNNGVVDDSQLPKDRFSAERLKGVDSTLKIQPAKLEDSAVYLCASSVGARYEQYFGPGTRLTVT.

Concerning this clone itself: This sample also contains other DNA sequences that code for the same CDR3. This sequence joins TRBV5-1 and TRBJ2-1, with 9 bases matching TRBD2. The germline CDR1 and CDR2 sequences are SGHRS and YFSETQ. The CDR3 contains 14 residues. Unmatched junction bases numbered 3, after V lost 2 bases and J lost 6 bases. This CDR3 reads CASSLAGGPNEQFF. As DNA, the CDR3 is TGCGCCAGCAGCTTAGCGGGAGGCCCCAATGAGCAGTTCTTC.

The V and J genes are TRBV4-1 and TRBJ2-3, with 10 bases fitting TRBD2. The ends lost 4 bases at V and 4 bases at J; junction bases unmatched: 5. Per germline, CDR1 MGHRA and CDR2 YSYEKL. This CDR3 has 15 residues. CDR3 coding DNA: TGCGCCAGCAGCCCCAGCGGGGGGGCCTCAGATACGCAGTATTTT. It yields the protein CASSPSGGASDTQYF.

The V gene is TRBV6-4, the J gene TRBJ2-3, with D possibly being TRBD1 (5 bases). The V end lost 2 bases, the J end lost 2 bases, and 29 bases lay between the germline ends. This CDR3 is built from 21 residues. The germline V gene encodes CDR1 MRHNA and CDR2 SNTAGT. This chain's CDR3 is CASSDALKPGRQTNPTDTQYF. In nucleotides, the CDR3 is TGTGCCAGCAGTGACGCCCTCAAGCCCGGGCGACAGACCAACCCCACAGATACGCAGTATTTT.

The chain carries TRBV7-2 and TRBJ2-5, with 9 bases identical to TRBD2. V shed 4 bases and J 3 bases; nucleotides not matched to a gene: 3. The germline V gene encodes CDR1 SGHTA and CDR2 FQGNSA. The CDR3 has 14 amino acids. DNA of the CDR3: TGTGCCAGCAGCTACCTAGCGGGGAAAGAGACCCAGTACTTC. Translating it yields CASSYLAGKETQYF.

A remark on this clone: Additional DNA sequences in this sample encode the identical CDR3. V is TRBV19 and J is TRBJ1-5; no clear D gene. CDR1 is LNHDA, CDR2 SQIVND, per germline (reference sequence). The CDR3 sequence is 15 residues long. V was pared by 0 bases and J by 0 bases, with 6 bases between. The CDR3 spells CASSIDSYSNQPQHF. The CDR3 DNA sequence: TGTGCCAGTAGTATAGATAGTTATAGCAATCAGCCCCAGCATTTT.

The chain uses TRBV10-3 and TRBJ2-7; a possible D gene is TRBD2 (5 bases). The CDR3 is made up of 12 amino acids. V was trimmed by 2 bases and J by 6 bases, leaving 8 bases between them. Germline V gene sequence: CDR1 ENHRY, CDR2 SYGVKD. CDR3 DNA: TGTGCCATCAGTGAGAGCGCGGGCGAGCAGTACTTC. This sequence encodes CAISESAGEQYF.

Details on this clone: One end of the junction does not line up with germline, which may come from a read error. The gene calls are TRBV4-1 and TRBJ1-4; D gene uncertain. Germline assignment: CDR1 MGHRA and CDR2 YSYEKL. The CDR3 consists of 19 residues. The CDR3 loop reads CASSQEGPESIARSEKLFF. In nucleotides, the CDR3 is TGCGCCAGCAGCCAAGAAGGGCCTGAGTCAATAGCCCGGAGCGAAAAGCTGTTTTTT.

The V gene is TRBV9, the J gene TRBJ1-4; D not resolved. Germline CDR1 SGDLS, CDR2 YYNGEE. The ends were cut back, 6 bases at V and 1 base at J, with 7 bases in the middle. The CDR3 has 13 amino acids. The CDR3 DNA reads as TGTGCCAGCAACTCGGGAACTAATGAAAAACTGTTTTTT. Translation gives CASNSGTNEKLFF. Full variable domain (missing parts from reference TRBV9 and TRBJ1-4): DSGVTQTPKHLITATGQRVTLRCSPRSGDLSVYWYQQSLDQGLQFLIQYYNGEERAKGNILERFSAQQFPDLHSELNLSSLELGDSALYFCASNSGTNEKLFFGSGTQLSVL.

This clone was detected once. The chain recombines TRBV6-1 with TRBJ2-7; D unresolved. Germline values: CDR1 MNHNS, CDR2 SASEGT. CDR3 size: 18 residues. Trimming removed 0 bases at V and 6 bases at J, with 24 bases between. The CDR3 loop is CASSEATTPRKGFSEQYF. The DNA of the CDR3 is TGTGCCAGCAGTGAAGCGACCACCCCCCGGAAGGGTTTTAGCGAGCAGTACTTC.

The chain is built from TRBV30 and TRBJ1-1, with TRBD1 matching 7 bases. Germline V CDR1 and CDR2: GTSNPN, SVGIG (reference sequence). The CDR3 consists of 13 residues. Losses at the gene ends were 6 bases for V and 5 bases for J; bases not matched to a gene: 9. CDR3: CACIDRAGTEAFF. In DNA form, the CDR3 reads TGTGCCTGCATTGACAGGGCGGGTACTGAAGCTTTCTTT.

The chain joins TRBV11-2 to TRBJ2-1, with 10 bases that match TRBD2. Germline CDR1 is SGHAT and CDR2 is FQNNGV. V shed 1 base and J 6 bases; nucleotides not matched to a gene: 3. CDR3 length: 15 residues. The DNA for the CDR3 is TGTGCCAGCAGCTTAGCTAGCGGGGGCCCCAATGAGCAGTTCTTC. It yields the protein CASSLASGGPNEQFF.

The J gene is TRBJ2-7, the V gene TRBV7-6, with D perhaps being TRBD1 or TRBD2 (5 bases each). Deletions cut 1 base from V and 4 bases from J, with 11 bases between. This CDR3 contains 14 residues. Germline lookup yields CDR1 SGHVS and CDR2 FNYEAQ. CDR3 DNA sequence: TGTGCCAGCAGCTTAGGACCGGGGCCTTACGAGCAGTACTTC. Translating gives CASSLGPGPYEQYF.

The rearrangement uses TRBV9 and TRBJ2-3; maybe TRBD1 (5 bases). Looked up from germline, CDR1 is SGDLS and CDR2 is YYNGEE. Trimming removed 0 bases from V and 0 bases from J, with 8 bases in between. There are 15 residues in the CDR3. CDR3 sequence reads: CASSVVQGSTDTQYF. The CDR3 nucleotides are TGTGCCAGCAGCGTAGTGCAGGGTAGCACAGATACGCAGTATTTT.

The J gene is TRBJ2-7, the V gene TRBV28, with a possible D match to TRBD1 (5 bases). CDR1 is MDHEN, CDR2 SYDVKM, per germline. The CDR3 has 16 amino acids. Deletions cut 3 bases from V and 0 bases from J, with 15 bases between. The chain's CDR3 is CASSFFSGSSSYEQYF. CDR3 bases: TGTGCCAGCAGTTTCTTTTCAGGGTCAAGCTCCTACGAGCAGTACTTC. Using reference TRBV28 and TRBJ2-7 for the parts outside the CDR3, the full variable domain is DVKVTQSSRYLVKRTGEKVFLECVQDMDHENMFWYRQDPGLGLRLIYFSYDVKMKEKGDIPEGYSVSREKKERFSLILESASTNQTSMYLCASSFFSGSSSYEQYFGPGTRLTVT.

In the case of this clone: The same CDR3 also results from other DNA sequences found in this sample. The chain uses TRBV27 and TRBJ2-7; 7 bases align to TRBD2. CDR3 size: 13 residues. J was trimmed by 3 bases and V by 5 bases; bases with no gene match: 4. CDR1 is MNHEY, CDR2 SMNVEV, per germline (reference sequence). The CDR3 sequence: CASSTGGSYEQYF. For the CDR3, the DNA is TGTGCCAGCAGTACAGGCGGGAGCTACGAGCAGTACTTC.

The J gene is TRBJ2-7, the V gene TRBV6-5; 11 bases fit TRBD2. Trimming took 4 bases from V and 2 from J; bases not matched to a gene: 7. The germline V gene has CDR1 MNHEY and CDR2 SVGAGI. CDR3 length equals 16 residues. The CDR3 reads CASSSAGTSGTYEQYF. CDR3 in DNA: TGTGCCAGCAGTTCCGCCGGGACTAGCGGAACCTACGAGCAGTACTTC.

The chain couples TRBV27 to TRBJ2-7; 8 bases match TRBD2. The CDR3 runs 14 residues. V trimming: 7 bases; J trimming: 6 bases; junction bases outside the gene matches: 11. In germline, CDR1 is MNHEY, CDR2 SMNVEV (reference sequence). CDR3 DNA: TGTGCCAGCATGCTCGGGGCGGGGGGTGGCGAGCAGTACTTC. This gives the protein CASMLGAGGGEQYF.

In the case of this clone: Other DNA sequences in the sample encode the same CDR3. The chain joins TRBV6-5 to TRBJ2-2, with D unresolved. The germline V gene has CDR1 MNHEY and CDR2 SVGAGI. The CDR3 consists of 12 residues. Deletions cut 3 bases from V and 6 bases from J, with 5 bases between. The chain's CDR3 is CASSYFPGELFF. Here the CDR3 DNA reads TGTGCCAGCAGTTATTTTCCCGGGGAGCTGTTTTTT.

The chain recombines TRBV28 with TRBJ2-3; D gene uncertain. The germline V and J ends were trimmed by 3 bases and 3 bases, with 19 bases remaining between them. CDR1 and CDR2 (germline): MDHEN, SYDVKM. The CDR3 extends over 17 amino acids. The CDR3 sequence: CASSLVDRKQPTDTQYF. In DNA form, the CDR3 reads TGTGCCAGCAGTTTGGTGGACCGAAAACAACCGACAGATACGCAGTATTTT.

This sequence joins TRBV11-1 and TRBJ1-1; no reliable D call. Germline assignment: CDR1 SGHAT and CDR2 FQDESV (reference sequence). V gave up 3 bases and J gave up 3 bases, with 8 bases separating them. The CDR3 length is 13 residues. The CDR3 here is CASSFYGDTEAFF. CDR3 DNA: TGTGCCAGCAGCTTCTATGGGGACACTGAAGCTTTCTTT.

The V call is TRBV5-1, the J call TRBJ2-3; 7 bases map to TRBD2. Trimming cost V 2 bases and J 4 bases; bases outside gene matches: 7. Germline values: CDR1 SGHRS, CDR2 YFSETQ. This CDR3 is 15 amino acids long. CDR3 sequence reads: CASSFRGRVADTQYF. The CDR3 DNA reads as TGCGCCAGCAGCTTCCGAGGGAGGGTCGCAGATACGCAGTATTTT.

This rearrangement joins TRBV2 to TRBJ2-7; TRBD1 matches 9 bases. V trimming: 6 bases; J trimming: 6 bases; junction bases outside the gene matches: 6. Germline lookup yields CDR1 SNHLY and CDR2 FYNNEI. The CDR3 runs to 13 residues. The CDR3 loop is CASRDRGYSEQYF. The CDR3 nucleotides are TGTGCCAGCAGGGACAGGGGTTACAGCGAGCAGTACTTC.

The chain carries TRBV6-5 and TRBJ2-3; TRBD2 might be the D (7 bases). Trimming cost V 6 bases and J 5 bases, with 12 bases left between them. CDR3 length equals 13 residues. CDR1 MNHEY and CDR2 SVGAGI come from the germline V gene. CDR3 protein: CASRGGVGDTQYF. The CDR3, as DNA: TGTGCCAGCAGAGGGGGGGTAGGAGATACGCAGTATTTT.

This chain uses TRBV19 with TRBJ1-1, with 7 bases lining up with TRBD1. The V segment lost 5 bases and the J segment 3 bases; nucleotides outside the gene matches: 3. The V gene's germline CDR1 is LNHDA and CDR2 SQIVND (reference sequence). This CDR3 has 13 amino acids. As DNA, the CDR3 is TGTGCCAGTAGTCCGGGACAGTACACTGAAGCTTTCTTT. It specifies CASSPGQYTEAFF. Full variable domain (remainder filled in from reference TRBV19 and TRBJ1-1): DGGITQSPKYLFRKEGQNVTLSCEQNLNHDAMYWYRQDPGQGLRLIYYSQIVNDFQKGDIAEGYSVSREKKESFPLTVTSAQKNPTAFYLCASSPGQYTEAFFGQGTRLTVV.